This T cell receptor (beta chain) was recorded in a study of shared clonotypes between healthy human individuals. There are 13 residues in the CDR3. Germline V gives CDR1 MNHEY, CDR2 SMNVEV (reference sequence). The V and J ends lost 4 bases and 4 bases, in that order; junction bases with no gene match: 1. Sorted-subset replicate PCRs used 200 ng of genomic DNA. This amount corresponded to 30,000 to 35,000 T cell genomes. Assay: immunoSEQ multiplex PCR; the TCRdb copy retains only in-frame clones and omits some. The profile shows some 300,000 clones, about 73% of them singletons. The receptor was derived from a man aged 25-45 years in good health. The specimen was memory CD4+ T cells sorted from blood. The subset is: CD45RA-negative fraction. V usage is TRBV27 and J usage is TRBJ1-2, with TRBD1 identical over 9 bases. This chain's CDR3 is CASSSTGGYGYTF. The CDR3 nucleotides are TGTGCCAGCAGTTCGACAGGGGGCTATGGCTACACCTTC.